This T cell receptor beta chain was documented in a study of tumor-infiltrating lymphocytes in primary liver carcinoma. On the study more broadly: Sample counts of productive TCRbeta reads spanned roughly 3.65 to 8 million; these counts were similar across tissue types.

As for this clonotype: This may be a read error: a much more frequent sequence differs by one nucleotide.

Priming with a constant-region primer yielded TCR beta cDNA from around 0.45 ug total RNA. Nested multiplex PCR, run for three rounds with slightly modified ARM-PCR, yielded TCR beta libraries. Rounds one and two of PCR, each of around 11 cycles, were primed with TRBV1-TRBV30 forward primers and a C-beta reverse primer. From the multiplex PCR reads, TCRdb called clonotypes with MiXCR, one entry per CDR3 protein. The data contain 100,000 or so distinct CDR3 sequences, around 80% of them singletons. Trimming took 7 bases from V and 8 from J, leaving 15 bases between them. Germline V gene sequence: CDR1 MGHDK, CDR2 SYGVNS. There are 13 residues in the CDR3. For each extraction, RNA and DNA were obtained together from about 20-30 mg of unsorted bulk tissue. Resecting the tumor surgically was how the patients' primary liver carcinoma was treated.

The sequence was obtained from a man aged 40-55 years with primary liver carcinoma and hepatitis B virus infection. The sequenced sample consisted of liver tumor tissue from sampling region 3. Subset: tumor region T3, left-lateral pole. The V gene is TRBV25-1, the J gene TRBJ1-3, with D hard to call. The CDR3 nucleotides are TGTGCCAGCACTCCCCCCAGAGGGCACACCATATATTTT. Amino acid sequence: CASTPPRGHTIYF.